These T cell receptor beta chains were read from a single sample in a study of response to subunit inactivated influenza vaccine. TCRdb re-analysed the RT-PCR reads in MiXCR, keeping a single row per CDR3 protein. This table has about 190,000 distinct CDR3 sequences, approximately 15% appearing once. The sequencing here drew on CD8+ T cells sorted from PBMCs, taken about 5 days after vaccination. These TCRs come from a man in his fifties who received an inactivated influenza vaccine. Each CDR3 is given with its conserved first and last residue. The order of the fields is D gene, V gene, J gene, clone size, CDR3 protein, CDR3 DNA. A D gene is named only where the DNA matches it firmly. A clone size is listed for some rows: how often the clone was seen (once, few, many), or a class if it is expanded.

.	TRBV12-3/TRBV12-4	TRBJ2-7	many	CASSFRLAYEQYF	TGTGCCAGCAGTTTTCGCTTGGCCTACGAGCAGTACTTC
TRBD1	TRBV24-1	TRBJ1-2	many	CATGDGTGYGYTF	TGTGCCACCGGAGACGGGACAGGGTATGGCTACACCTTC
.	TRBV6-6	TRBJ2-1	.	CASSYPLGDEQFF	TGTGCCAGCAGTTATCCACTCGGCGATGAGCAGTTCTTC
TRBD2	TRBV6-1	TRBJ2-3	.	CASRSPGGDTDTQYF	TGTGCCAGCAGGTCGCCCGGGGGGGACACAGATACGCAGTATTTT
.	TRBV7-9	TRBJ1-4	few	CASSLGLNEKLFF	TGTGCCAGCAGCTTAGGACTGAATGAAAAACTGTTTTTT
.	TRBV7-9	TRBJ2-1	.	CASSVAWTSKYNEQFF	TGTGCCAGCAGCGTCGCCTGGACTTCGAAGTACAATGAGCAGTTCTTC
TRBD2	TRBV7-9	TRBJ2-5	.	CASSSGVAGGFGETQYF	TGTGCCAGCAGCTCGGGGGTAGCGGGGGGTTTCGGAGAGACCCAGTACTTC
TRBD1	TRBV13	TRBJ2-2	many	CASSPGTGNTGELFF	TGTGCCAGCAGCCCCGGGACAGGGAACACCGGGGAGCTGTTTTTT
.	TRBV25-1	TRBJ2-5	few	CASSEGGSQETQYF	TGTGCCAGTAGTGAAGGGGGGTCACAAGAGACCCAGTACTTC
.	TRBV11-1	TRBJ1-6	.	CASSFGDNSPLHF	TGTGCCAGCAGCTTTGGGGATAATTCACCCCTCCACTTT
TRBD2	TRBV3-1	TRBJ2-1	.	CASSLERGQIFF	TGTGCCAGCAGCTTAGAGCGGGGCCAGATTTTCTTC
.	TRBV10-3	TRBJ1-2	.	CAITWGTNGYTF	TGTGCCATCACTTGGGGGACAAATGGCTACACCTTC
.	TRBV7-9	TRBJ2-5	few	CASTPLQETQYF	TGTGCCAGCACCCCCCTTCAAGAGACCCAGTACTTC
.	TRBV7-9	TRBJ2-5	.	CASNPATLYQETQYF	TGTGCCAGCAACCCAGCTACTCTGTACCAAGAGACCCAGTACTTC
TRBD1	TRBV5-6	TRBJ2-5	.	CASSPPTGQNDLQETQYF	TGTGCCAGCAGCCCTCCCACGGGACAGAACGACCTCCAAGAGACCCAGTACTTC
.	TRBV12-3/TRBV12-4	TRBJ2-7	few	CASSVSNSGYEQYF	TGTGCCAGCAGTGTTAGCAACTCCGGCTACGAGCAGTACTTC
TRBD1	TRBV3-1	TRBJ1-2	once	CASRNTGELLYGYTF	TGTGCCAGCAGGAACACAGGGGAATTGCTCTATGGCTACACCTTC
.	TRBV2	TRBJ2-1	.	CAGIIQGHEQFF	TGTGCCGGAATAATACAGGGTCACGAGCAGTTCTTC
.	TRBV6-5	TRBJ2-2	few	CASSYGSGTGELFF	TGTGCCAGCAGTTACGGAAGCGGCACCGGGGAGCTGTTTTTT
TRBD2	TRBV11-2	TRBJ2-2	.	CASTTTGGATTGELFF	TGTGCCAGCACCACAACCGGGGGGGCAACCACCGGGGAGCTGTTTTTT
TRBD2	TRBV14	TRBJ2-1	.	CASSQEMGTSGTLYNEQFF	TGTGCCAGCAGCCAAGAAATGGGGACTAGCGGGACCCTTTACAATGAGCAGTTCTTC
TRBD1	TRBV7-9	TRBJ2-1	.	CASGTWGQPNDEQFF	TGTGCCAGCGGCACCTGGGGACAGCCTAATGATGAGCAGTTCTTC
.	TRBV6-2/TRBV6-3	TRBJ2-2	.	CASMGRRAHTGELFF	TGTGCCAGCATGGGGCGGCGGGCGCACACCGGGGAGCTGTTTTTT
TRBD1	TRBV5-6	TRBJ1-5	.	CASSLGPAVPSGGSPQHF	TGTGCCAGCAGCTTGGGGCCAGCTGTTCCCTCAGGGGGCTCGCCCCAGCATTTT
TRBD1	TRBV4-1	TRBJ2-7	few	CASSPTGVGDEQYF	TGCGCCAGCAGCCCGACAGGGGTAGGTGACGAGCAGTACTTC
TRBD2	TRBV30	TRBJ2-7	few	CAWSVGLSGAYEQYF	TGTGCCTGGAGTGTCGGACTCAGCGGGGCCTACGAGCAGTACTTC
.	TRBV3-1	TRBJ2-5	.	CASSQTLQETQYF	TGTGCCAGCAGTCAGACCCTCCAAGAGACCCAGTACTTC
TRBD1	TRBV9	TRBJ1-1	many	CASSPGGGTNTEAFF	TGTGCCAGCAGCCCAGGGGGGGGGACGAACACTGAAGCTTTCTTT
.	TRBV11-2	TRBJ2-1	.	CASSPIAGSSYNEQFF	TGTGCCAGCAGCCCCATAGCTGGAAGCTCCTACAATGAGCAGTTCTTC
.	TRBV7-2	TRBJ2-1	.	CASRPSTGLGNEQFF	TGTGCCAGCAGACCGTCCACAGGGCTCGGCAATGAGCAGTTCTTC
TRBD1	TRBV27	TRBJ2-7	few	CASSLAGQGYNEQYF	TGTGCCAGCAGTTTGGCGGGACAGGGTTACAACGAGCAGTACTTC
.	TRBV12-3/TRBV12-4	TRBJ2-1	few	CAQATGSYNEQFF	TGTGCCCAGGCCACGGGCTCCTACAATGAGCAGTTCTTC
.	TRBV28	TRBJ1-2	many	CASSHRFGRDYGYTF	TGTGCCAGCAGTCACCGTTTCGGGCGGGACTATGGCTACACCTTC
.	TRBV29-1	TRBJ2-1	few	CSERGQYNEQFF	TGCAGCGAGCGAGGACAGTACAATGAGCAGTTCTTC
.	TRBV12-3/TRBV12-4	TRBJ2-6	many	CASSSSGTFSGANVLTF	TGTGCCAGCAGTTCCTCCGGGACCTTCTCTGGGGCCAACGTCCTGACTTTC
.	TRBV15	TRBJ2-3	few	CATSRASGQATDTQYF	TGTGCCACCAGCAGAGCCTCAGGACAAGCCACAGATACGCAGTATTTT
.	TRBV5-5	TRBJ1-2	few	CARGPYNYGYTF	TGTGCCAGGGGGCCTTACAACTATGGCTACACCTTC
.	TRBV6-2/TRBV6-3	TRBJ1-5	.	CASSYYDSVGSNQPQHF	TGTGCCAGCAGTTACTATGACAGCGTGGGTAGCAATCAGCCCCAGCATTTT
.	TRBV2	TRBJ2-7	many	CASSEGGLPYEQYF	TGTGCCAGCAGTGAAGGCGGGTTGCCCTACGAGCAGTACTTC
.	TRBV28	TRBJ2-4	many	CASSTLNREDIQYF	TGTGCCAGCAGTACCCTTAACAGGGAGGACATTCAGTACTTC
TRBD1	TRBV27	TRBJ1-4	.	CASSAPGQINEKLFF	TGTGCCAGCAGTGCGCCGGGACAGATAAATGAAAAACTGTTTTTT
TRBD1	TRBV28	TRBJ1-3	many	CASSPIGTASGNTIYF	TGTGCCAGCAGCCCTATCGGGACAGCCTCTGGAAACACCATATATTTT
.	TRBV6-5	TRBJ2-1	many	CASSYEENLYNEQFF	TGTGCCAGCAGTTACGAGGAGAACCTATACAATGAGCAGTTCTTC
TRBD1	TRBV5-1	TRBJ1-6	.	CASSPGQGGNSPLHF	TGCGCCAGCAGCCCCGGACAGGGGGGTAATTCACCCCTCCACTTT
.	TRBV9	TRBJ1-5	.	CASSEGPQNQPQHF	TGTGCCAGCAGCGAGGGACCGCAAAATCAGCCCCAGCATTTT
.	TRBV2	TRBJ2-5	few	CASSEAVQETQYF	TGTGCCAGCAGTGAAGCCGTCCAAGAGACCCAGTACTTC
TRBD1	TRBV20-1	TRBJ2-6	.	CSASTGGTRANVLTF	TGCAGTGCTTCGACAGGGGGTACCCGGGCCAACGTCCTGACTTTC